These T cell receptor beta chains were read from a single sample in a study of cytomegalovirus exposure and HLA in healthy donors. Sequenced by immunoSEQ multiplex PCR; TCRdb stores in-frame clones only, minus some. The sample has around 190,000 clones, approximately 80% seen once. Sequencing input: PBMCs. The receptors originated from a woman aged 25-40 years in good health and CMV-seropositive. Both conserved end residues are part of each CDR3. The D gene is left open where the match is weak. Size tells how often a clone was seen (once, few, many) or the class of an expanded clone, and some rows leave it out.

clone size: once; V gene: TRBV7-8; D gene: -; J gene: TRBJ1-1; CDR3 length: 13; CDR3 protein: CASSLLGGTEAFF; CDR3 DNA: TGTGCCAGCAGCTTACTGGGGGGCACTGAAGCTTTCTTT
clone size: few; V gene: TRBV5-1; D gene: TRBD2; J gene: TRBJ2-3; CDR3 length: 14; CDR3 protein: CASSASSGLVTQYF; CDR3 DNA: TGCGCCAGCAGCGCCTCCTCGGGACTAGTGACGCAGTATTTT
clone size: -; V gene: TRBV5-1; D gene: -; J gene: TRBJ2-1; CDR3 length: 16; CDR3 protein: CASSLRGTVSYNEQFF; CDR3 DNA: TGCGCCAGCAGCTTGAGGGGAACAGTCTCCTACAATGAGCAGTTCTTC
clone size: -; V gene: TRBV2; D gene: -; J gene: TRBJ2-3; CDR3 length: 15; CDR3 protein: CAIIEGAPFTDTQYF; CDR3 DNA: TGTGCCATCATCGAGGGAGCGCCATTCACAGATACGCAGTATTTT
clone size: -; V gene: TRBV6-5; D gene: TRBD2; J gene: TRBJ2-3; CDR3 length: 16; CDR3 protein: CASSLTSGGAADTQYF; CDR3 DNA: TGTGCCAGCAGTTTAACTAGCGGGGGGGCAGCAGATACGCAGTATTTT
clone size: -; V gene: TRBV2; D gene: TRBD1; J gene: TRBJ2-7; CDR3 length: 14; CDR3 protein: CASSGQGRAYEQYF; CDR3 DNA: TGTGCCAGCAGTGGACAGGGGCGCGCCTACGAGCAGTACTTC
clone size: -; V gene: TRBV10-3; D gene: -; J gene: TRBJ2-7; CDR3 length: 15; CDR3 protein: CAISEIDSSSYEQYF; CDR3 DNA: TGTGCCATCAGTGAAATCGACAGTTCATCCTACGAGCAGTACTTC
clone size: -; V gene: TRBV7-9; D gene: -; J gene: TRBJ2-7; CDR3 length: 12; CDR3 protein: CASSLGPWEQYF; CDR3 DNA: TGTGCCAGCAGCTTAGGGCCCTGGGAGCAGTACTTC
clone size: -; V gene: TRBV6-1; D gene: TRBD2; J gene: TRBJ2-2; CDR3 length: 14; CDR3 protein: CASHGRRDTGELFF; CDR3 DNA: TGTGCCAGTCACGGGAGGAGAGACACCGGGGAGCTGTTTTTT
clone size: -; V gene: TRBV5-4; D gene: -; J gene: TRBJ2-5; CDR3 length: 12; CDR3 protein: CASSTPTETQYF; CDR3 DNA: TGTGCCAGCAGCACACCCACGGAGACCCAGTACTTC
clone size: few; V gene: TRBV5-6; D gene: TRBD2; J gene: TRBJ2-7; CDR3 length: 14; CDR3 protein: CASTFAGGTYEQYF; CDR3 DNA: TGTGCCAGCACCTTCGCGGGGGGGACCTACGAGCAGTACTTC
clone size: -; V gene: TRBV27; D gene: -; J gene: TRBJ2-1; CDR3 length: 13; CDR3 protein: CASSFAGDNEQFF; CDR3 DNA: TGTGCCAGCAGTTTTGCCGGAGACAATGAGCAGTTCTTC
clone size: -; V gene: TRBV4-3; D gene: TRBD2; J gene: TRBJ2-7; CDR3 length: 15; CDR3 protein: CASSQDRGGAYEQYF; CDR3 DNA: TGCGCCAGCAGCCAAGATCGCGGGGGGGCCTACGAGCAGTACTTC
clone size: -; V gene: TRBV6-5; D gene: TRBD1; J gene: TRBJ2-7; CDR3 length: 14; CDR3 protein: CASSPDRGSYEQYF; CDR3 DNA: TGTGCCAGCAGTCCGGACAGGGGTTCCTACGAGCAGTACTTC
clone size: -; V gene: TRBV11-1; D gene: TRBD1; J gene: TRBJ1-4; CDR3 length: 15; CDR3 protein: CASRHTGTGNEKLFF; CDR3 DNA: TGTGCCAGCAGACACACCGGGACAGGGAATGAAAAACTGTTTTTT
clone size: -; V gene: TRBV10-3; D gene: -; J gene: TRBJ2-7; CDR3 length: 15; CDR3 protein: CAISRDTIDPYEQYF; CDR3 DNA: TGTGCCATCAGCCGGGACACCATCGACCCATACGAGCAGTACTTC
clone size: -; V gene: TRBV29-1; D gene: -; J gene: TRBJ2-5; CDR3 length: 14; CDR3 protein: CSVLLGAGGETQYF; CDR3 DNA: TGCAGCGTTCTCCTCGGGGCCGGGGGAGAGACCCAGTACTTC
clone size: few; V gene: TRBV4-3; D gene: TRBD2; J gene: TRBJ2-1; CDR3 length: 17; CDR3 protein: CASSQDHLAGSRFGQFF; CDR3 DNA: TGCGCCAGCAGCCAAGATCACCTAGCGGGATCTAGATTCGGGCAGTTCTTC
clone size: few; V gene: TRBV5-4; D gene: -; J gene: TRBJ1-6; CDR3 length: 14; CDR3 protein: CASSAQGNNSPLHF; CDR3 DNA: TGTGCCAGCAGCGCCCAGGGGAATAATTCACCCCTCCACTTT
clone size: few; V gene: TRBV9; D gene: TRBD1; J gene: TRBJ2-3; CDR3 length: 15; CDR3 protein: CASSSRTGFTDTQYF; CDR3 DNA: TGTGCCAGCAGCTCTCGGACAGGTTTCACAGATACGCAGTATTTT
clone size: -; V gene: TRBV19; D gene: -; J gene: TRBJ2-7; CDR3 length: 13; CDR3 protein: CASSRGQSYEQYF; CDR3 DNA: TGTGCCAGTAGTAGAGGACAGTCCTACGAGCAGTACTTC
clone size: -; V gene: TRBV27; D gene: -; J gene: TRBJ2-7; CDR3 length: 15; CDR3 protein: CASSSPSTATYEQYF; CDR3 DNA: TGTGCCAGCAGTTCCCCTTCGACAGCCACCTACGAGCAGTACTTC
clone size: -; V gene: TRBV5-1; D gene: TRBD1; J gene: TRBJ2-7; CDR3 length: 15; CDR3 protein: CASSSGTGGSYEQYF; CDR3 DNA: TGCGCCAGCAGTTCCGGGACAGGGGGTTCCTACGAGCAGTACTTC
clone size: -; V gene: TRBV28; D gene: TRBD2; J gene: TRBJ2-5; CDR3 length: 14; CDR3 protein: CASTPGGNQETQYF; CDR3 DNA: TGTGCCAGCACCCCGGGAGGTAATCAAGAGACCCAGTACTTC
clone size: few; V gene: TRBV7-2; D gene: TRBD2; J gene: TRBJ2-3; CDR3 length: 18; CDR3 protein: CASSLATLAGSHTDTQYF; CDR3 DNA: TGTGCCAGCAGCTTAGCGACCCTAGCGGGATCGCACACAGATACGCAGTATTTT
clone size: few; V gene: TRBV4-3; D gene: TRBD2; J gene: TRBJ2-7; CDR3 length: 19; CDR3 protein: CASSYGPSGLAGESYEQYF; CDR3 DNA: TGCGCCAGCAGCTACGGACCGTCCGGACTAGCGGGAGAATCTTACGAGCAGTACTTC
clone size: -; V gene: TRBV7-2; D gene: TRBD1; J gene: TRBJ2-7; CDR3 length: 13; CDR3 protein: CASSSDRGAEQYF; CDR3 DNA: TGTGCCAGCAGCTCGGACAGGGGGGCCGAGCAGTACTTC
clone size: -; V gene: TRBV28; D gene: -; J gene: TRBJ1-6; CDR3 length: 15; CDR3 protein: CASHTRGGVDSPLHF; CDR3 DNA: TGTGCCAGCCATACTAGGGGCGGGGTCGATTCACCCCTCCACTTT
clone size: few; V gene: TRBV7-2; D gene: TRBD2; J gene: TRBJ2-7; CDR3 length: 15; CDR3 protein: CASSLVGRGGYEQYF; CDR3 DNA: TGTGCCAGCAGCTTAGTGGGGCGGGGGGGCTACGAGCAGTACTTC
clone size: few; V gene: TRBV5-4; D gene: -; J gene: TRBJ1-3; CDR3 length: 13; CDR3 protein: CASSLNSRNTIYF; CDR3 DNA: TGTGCCAGCAGCTTAAACAGCCGAAACACCATATATTTT
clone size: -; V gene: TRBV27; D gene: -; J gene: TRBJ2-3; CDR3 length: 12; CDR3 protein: CASSFKTTTQYF; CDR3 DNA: TGTGCCAGCAGTTTTAAGACTACTACGCAGTATTTT